The clone carrying this T cell receptor (beta chain) appeared a few times. This specimen belongs to a study of T-cell memory formation after mild COVID-19. CDR1 LNHNV and CDR2 YYDKDF come from the germline V gene (reference sequence). The CDR3 is made up of 14 amino acids. Trimming at V came to 0 bases and at J to 7 bases, leaving 5 bases not matched to a gene. TCRdb called the 5' RACE reads again in MiXCR, with one record for every CDR3 protein. The table lists 450,000 to 650,000 distinct CDR3 sequences, just over 20% of them singletons. The clonotype was recovered from an adult woman who had mild COVID-19 (a few samples of this study predate the infection). Cell type and time point are not known. The sample comprised PBMCs or a T cell subset sorted from them (not recorded which). V and J are TRBV15 and TRBJ2-5; 7 nucleotides match TRBD1. The CDR3 coding sequence is TGTGCCACCAGCAGAGAGCAGGGGGTAGGGACCCAGTACTTC. It encodes CATSREQGVGTQYF.